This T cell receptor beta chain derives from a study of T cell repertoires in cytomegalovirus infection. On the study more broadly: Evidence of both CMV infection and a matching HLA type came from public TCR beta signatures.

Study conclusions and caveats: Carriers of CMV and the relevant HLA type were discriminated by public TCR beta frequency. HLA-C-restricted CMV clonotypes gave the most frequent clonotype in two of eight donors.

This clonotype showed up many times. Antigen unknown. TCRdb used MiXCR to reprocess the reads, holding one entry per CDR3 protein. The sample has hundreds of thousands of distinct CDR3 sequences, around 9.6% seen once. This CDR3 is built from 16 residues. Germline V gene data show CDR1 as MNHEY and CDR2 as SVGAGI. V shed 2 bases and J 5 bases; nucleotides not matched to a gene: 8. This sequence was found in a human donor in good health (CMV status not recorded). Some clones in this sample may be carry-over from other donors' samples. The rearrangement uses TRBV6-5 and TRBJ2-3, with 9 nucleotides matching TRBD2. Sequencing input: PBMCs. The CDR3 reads CASSYVPSGVQDTQYF. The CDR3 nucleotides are TGTGCCAGCAGTTACGTTCCTAGCGGGGTTCAAGATACGCAGTATTTT.